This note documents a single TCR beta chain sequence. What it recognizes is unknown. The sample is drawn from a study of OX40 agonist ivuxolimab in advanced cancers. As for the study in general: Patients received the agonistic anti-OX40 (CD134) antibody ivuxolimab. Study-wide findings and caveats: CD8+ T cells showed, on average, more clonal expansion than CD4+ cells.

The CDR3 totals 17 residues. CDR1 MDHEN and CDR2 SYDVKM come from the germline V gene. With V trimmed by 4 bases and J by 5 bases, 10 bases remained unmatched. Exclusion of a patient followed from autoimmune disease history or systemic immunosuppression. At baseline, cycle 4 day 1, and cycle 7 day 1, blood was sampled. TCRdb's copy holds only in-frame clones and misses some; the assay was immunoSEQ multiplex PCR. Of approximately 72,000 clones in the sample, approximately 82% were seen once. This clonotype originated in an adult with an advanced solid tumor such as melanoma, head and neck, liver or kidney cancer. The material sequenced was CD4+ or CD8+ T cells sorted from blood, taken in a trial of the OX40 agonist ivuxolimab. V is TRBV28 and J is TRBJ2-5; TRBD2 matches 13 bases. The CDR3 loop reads CASSSPRTSGSLETQYF. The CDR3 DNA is TGTGCCAGCAGTTCCCCTAGGACTAGCGGGAGTCTTGAGACCCAGTACTTC. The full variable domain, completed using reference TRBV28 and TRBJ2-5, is DVKVTQSSRYLVKRTGEKVFLECVQDMDHENMFWYRQDPGLGLRLIYFSYDVKMKEKGDIPEGYSVSREKKERFSLILESASTNQTSMYLCASSSPRTSGSLETQYFGPGTRLLVL.